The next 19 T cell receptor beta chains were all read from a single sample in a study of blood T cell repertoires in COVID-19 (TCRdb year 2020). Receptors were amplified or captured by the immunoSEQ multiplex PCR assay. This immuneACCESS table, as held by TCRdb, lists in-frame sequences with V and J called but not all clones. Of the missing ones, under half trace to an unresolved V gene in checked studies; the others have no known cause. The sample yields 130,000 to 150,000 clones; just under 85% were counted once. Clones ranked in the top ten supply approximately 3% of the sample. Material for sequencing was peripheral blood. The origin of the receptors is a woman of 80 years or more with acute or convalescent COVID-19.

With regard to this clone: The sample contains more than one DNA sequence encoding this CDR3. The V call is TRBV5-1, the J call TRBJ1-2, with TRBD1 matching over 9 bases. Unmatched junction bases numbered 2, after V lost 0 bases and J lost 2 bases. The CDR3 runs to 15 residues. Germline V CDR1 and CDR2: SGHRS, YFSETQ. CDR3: CASSLGGQGNYGYTF. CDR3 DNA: TGCGCCAGCAGCTTGGGGGGACAGGGAAACTATGGCTACACCTTC.

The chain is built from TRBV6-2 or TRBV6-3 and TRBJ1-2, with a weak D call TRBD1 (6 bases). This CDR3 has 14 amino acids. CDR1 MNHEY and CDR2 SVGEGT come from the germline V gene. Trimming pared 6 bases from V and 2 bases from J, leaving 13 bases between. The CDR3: CASRPPDRNYGYTF. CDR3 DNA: TGTGCCAGCAGACCTCCGGACAGAAACTATGGCTACACCTTC.

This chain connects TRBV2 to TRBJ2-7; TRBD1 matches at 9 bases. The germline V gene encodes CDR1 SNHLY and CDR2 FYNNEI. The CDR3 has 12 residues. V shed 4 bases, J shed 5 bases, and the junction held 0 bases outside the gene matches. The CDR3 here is CASSGDRDEQYF. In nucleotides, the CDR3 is TGTGCCAGCAGTGGGGACAGGGACGAGCAGTACTTC.

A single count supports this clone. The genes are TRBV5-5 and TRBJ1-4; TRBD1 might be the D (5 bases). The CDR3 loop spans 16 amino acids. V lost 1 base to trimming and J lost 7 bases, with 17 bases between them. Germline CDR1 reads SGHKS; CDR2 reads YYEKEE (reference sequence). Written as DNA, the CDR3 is TGTGCCAGCAGCTTGTATCGGGGGGAGGCGAGTGAAAAACTGTTTTTT. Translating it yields CASSLYRGEASEKLFF.

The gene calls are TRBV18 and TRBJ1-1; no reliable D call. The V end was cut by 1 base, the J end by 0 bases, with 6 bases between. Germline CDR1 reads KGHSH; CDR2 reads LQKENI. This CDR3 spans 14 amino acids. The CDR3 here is CASSPQSMNTEAFF. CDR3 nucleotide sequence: TGTGCCAGCTCACCACAGAGTATGAACACTGAAGCTTTCTTT.

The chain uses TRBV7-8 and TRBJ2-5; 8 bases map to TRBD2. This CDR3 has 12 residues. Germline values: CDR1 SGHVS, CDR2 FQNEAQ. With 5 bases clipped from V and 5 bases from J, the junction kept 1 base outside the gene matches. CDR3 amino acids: CASSRGGETQYF. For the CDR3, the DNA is TGTGCCAGCAGCCGGGGGGGTGAGACCCAGTACTTC.

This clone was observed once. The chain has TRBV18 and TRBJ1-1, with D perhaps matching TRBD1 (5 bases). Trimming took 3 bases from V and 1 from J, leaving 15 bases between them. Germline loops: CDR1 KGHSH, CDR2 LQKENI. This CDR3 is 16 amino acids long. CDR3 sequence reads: CASSPSLRTSNTEAFF. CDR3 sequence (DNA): TGTGCCAGCTCACCTTCATTGCGGACATCGAACACTGAAGCTTTCTTT.

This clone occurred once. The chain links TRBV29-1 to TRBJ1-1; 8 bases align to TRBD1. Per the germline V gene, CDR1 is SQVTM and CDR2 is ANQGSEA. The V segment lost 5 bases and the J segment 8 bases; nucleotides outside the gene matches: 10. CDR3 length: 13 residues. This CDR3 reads CSVRGQVVTEAFF. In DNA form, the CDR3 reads TGCAGCGTTCGGGGACAGGTCGTGACCGAAGCTTTCTTT.

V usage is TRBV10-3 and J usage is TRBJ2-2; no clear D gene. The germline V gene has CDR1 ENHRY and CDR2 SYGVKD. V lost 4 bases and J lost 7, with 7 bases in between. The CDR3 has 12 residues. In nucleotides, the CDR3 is TGTGCCATCAGTGTTCAGTTCGGGGAGCTGTTTTTT. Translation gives CAISVQFGELFF.

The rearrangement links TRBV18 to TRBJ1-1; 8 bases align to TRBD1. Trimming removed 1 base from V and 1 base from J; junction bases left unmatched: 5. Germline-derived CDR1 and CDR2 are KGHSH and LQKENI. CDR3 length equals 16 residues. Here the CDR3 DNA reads TGTGCCAGCTCACCACGACCGGGACAGGCGAACACTGAAGCTTTCTTT. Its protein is CASSPRPGQANTEAFF.

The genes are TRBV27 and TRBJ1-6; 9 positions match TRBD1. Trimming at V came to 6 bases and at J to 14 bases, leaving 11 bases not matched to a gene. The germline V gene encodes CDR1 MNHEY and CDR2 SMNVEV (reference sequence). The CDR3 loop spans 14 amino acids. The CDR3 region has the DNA TGTGCCAGCAGGGCCGGGACAGGGAGGGCGGCCCTCCACTTT. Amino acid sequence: CASRAGTGRAALHF.

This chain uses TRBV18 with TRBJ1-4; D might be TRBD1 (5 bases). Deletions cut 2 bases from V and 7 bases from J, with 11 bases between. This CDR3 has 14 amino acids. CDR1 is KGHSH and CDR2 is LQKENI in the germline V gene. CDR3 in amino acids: CASSPRGFSEKLFF. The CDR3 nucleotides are TGTGCCAGCTCACCAAGGGGCTTCAGTGAAAAACTGTTTTTT.

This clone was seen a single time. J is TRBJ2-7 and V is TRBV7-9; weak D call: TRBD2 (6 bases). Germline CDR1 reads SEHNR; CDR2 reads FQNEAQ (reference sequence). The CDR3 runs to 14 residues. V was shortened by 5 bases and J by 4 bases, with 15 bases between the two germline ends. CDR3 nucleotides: TGTGCCAGCAGCCACCCGGTTCGGGGGTACGAGCAGTACTTC. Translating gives CASSHPVRGYEQYF.

The CDR3 nucleotides are TGTGCCAGCAGCCCTCGGACAGGGGGGGACCCATACAATGAGCAGTTCTTC. Protein: CASSPRTGGDPYNEQFF. The gene calls are TRBV9 and TRBJ2-1; TRBD1 matches at 10 bases. V was pared by 4 bases and J by 4 bases, with 11 bases of the junction left unmatched. The germline CDR1 and CDR2 sequences are SGDLS and YYNGEE. The CDR3 sequence is 17 residues long. Full variable domain (rest looked up from reference TRBV9 and TRBJ2-1): DSGVTQTPKHLITATGQRVTLRCSPRSGDLSVYWYQQSLDQGLQFLIQYYNGEERAKGNILERFSAQQFPDLHSELNLSSLELGDSALYFCASSPRTGGDPYNEQFFGPGTRLTVL.

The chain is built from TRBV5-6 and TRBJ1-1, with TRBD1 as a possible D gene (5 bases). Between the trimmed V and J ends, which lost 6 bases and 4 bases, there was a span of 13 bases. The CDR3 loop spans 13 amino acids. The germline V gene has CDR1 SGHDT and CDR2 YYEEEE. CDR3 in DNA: TGTGCCAGCACCCAAAAGGGGTTCACTGAAGCTTTCTTT. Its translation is CASTQKGFTEAFF.

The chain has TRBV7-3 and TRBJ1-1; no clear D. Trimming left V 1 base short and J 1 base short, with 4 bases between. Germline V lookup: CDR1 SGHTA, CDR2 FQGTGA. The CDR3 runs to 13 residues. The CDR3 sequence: CASSLIANTEAFF. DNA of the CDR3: TGTGCCAGCAGCTTAATAGCGAACACTGAAGCTTTCTTT.

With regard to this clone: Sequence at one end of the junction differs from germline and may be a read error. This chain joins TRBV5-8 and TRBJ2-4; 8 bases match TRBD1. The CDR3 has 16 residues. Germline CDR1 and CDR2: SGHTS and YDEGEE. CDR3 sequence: CASSLKAAGGPRRKGF. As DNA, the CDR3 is TGTGCCAGCAGCCTTAAGGCCGCAGGGGGCCCACGAAGAAAGGGGTTC.

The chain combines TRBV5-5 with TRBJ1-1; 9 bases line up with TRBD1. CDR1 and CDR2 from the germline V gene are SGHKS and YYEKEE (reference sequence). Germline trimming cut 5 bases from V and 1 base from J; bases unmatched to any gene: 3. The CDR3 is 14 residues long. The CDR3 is CASSDRGSNTEAFF. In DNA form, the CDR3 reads TGTGCCAGCAGTGACAGGGGGTCGAACACTGAAGCTTTCTTT.

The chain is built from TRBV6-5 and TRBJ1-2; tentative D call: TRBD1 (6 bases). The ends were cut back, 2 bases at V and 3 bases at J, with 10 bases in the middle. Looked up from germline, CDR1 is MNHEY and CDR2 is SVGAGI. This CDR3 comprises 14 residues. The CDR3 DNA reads TGTGCCAGCAGTTACGGCAGGGGATACTATGGCTACACCTTC. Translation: CASSYGRGYYGYTF.